Listed below are T cell receptor beta chains from one sample, sequenced in a study of beta chain features in type 1 diabetes. Data came from immunoSEQ multiplex PCR; TCRdb stores just in-frame clones and leaves some out. The table lists about 360,000 clones, about 12% of them singletons. The sequenced sample was naive CD4+ T cells from blood. All receptors come from a young man in good health. Each CDR3 is given with its conserved first and last residue. The D gene is left open where the match is weak. Size tells how often a clone was seen (once, few, many) or the class of an expanded clone, and some rows leave it out.

d_call	clone_size	j_call	v_call	cdr3_nt	cdr3_aa
-	few	TRBJ2-1	TRBV7-2	TGTGCCAGCAGCTCCGTGCCAGGGGCCTACAATGAGCAGTTCTTC	CASSSVPGAYNEQFF
-	-	TRBJ2-2	TRBV5-4	TGTGCCAGCAGCTTGGTTCGGGGAAACACCGGGGAGCTGTTTTTT	CASSLVRGNTGELFF
-	-	TRBJ2-7	TRBV4-2	TGTGCCAGCAGCCAAGTTGTGACGACAGGAACTGGTGAGCAGTACTTC	CASSQVVTTGTGEQYF
TRBD1	-	TRBJ2-3	TRBV5-6	TGTGCCAGCAGCGGCCGGGACAGTTCCACAGATACGCAGTATTTT	CASSGRDSSTDTQYF
-	few	TRBJ2-1	TRBV18	TGTGCCAGCTCACCATTGAGGGAAGCGTACAATGAGCAGTTCTTC	CASSPLREAYNEQFF
TRBD2	-	TRBJ2-1	TRBV9	TGTGCCAGCAGCGATAGCGGGAGAAGCTACAATGAGCAGTTCTTC	CASSDSGRSYNEQFF
TRBD1	few	TRBJ2-7	TRBV2	TGTGCCAGCAGTGAAGAGGGACAGACCTACGAGCAGTACTTC	CASSEEGQTYEQYF
TRBD1	few	TRBJ1-5	TRBV7-2	TGTGCCAGCAGCTGGGACAGTAGCAATCAGCCCCAGCATTTT	CASSWDSSNQPQHF
TRBD2	-	TRBJ2-3	TRBV7-2	TGTGCCAGCAGCTTTCGGGGGGAGCCAGATACGCAGTATTTT	CASSFRGEPDTQYF
TRBD1	-	TRBJ2-7	TRBV30	TGTGCCTGGAGCTATACAGGGGGCGAGCAGTACTTC	CAWSYTGGEQYF
-	few	TRBJ1-4	TRBV4-1	TGCGCCAGCAGCCATCAGGGGCGTGCAACTAATGAAAAACTGTTTTTT	CASSHQGRATNEKLFF
TRBD1	few	TRBJ1-1	TRBV30	TGTGCCTGGAGTGTACTAGGGGGCCAGAGTTTCGAGGCTTTCTTT	CAWSVLGGQSFEAFF
-	-	TRBJ1-5	TRBV7-9	TGTGCCAGCAGCTTCCCCGCAGACAATCAGCCCCAGCATTTT	CASSFPADNQPQHF